Shown below are 25 T cell receptor beta chains from a single sample sequenced in a study of response to subunit inactivated influenza vaccine. TCRdb reprocessed the RT-PCR reads via MiXCR and lists one record per CDR3 protein. The table shows about 580,000 distinct CDR3 sequences, with less than 15% occurring only once. The sample consisted of PBMCs from blood, taken approximately 12 days after vaccination. All receptors come from a man aged 45-65 years who received an inactivated influenza vaccine.

The CDR3 loop reads CATRGEGEQFF. In DNA, the CDR3 is TGTGCCACGCGAGGAGAGGGTGAGCAGTTCTTC. The chain recombines TRBV27 with TRBJ2-1; the D gene is possibly TRBD2 (5 bases). Trimming stripped 10 bases from V and 9 bases from J, with 13 bases between. Germline V gene data show CDR1 as MNHEY and CDR2 as SMNVEV (reference sequence). This CDR3 contains 11 residues.

This sequence joins TRBV5-1 and TRBJ2-5; 7 bases agree with TRBD2. The CDR3 runs to 14 residues. The junction had 6 bases not matched to a gene; V was cut back by 4 bases and J by 3 bases. Per germline, CDR1 SGHRS and CDR2 YFSETQ. CDR3 DNA sequence: TGCGCCAGCAGCCTCGGGACTAACAAAGAGACCCAGTACTTC. Protein product: CASSLGTNKETQYF.

This chain joins TRBV5-1 and TRBJ2-7; 7 bases map to TRBD2. J lost 3 bases, V lost 7 bases, and 10 bases had no gene match. CDR1 and CDR2 (germline): SGHRS, YFSETQ. CDR3 length: 14 residues. The CDR3 region has the DNA TGCGCCAGCGGAAAGGGAGGGTTAAACTACGAGCAGTACTTC. Translating it yields CASGKGGLNYEQYF.

This clonotype was seen at least ten times. V and J are TRBV11-3 and TRBJ2-2; D is undetermined. There are 12 residues in the CDR3. Looked up from germline, CDR1 is SGHNT and CDR2 is YENEEA. Trimming removed 5 bases at V and 6 bases at J, with 7 bases between. CDR3 residues: CASSRSPGELFF. The CDR3 bases are TGTGCCAGCAGCCGAAGCCCCGGGGAGCTGTTTTTT. The complete variable domain, with remaining parts taken from reference TRBV11-3 and TRBJ2-2, reads EAGVVQSPRYKIIEKKQPVAFWCNPISGHNTLYWYLQNLGQGPELLIRYENEEAVDDSQLPKDRFSAERLKGVDSTLKIQPAELGDSAVYLCASSRSPGELFFGEGSRLTVL.

The genes are TRBV2 and TRBJ2-1; 9 positions agree with TRBD1. V gave up 3 bases and J gave up 10 bases; unmatched junction bases: 7. The CDR3 totals 14 residues. CDR1 is SNHLY and CDR2 is FYNNEI in the germline V gene. In DNA, the CDR3 is TGTGCCAGCAGTGATATAGACAGGGGGAGAGAGCAGTTCTTC. Residues: CASSDIDRGREQFF.

The rearrangement links TRBV20-1 to TRBJ2-5, with a tentative D call TRBD1 (6 bases). This CDR3 spans 14 amino acids. Per the germline V gene, CDR1 is DFQATT and CDR2 is SNEGSKA (reference sequence). V lost 6 bases, J lost 5 bases, and 19 bases lay in between. The CDR3 is CSAIRDIPGETQYF. CDR3 in DNA: TGCAGTGCAATCCGGGACATCCCTGGGGAGACCCAGTACTTC.

This clonotype was observed a handful of times. In DNA form, the CDR3 reads TGTGCCAGCAGCCCGCGACTAGCCGGGAACGAGCAGTACTTC. Protein: CASSPRLAGNEQYF. V usage is TRBV7-2 and J usage is TRBJ2-7, with 7 positions matching TRBD2. This CDR3 has 14 amino acids. Trimming cost V 5 bases and J 5 bases; bases outside gene matches: 9. Germline CDR1 is SGHTA and CDR2 is FQGNSA.

This rearrangement joins TRBV6-5 to TRBJ2-7, with 7 bases matching TRBD1. CDR1 is MNHEY and CDR2 is SVGAGI in the germline V gene. This CDR3 is built from 14 residues. Trimming at V came to 3 bases and at J to 4 bases, leaving 6 bases not matched to a gene. The CDR3 loop is CASSYSIRGYEQYF. The CDR3 region has the DNA TGTGCCAGCAGTTATAGTATCAGGGGGTACGAGCAGTACTTC.

The chain employs TRBV19 and TRBJ2-1; 8 bases line up with TRBD2. The V gene end was trimmed by 3 bases and the J gene end by 2 bases; junction bases not matched to a gene: 0. Germline V gene lookup returns CDR1 LNHDA and CDR2 SQIVND (reference sequence). CDR3 length: 14 residues. The CDR3 reads CASSIGGAYNEQFF. The DNA of the CDR3 is TGTGCCAGTAGTATCGGGGGGGCCTACAATGAGCAGTTCTTC.

The CDR3 coding sequence is TGTGCCAGCACCCGTTGGAGAAAAGACGTACCCGGCTCCTACGAGCAGTACTTC. It yields the protein CASTRWRKDVPGSYEQYF. This sequence joins TRBV6-2 or TRBV6-3 and TRBJ2-7, with D hard to call. V was pared by 7 bases and J by 0 bases, with 25 bases between. From germline, CDR1 is MNHEY and CDR2 SVGEGT. The CDR3 covers 18 residues.

This clonotype was counted only a few times. The chain recombines TRBV2 with TRBJ2-5, with 9 bases identical to TRBD1. Germline V gene sequence: CDR1 SNHLY, CDR2 FYNNEI. J was trimmed by 5 bases and V by 6 bases; bases with no gene match: 10. This CDR3 contains 15 residues. CDR3: CASSFGQGSPETQYF. CDR3 DNA: TGTGCCAGCAGCTTTGGACAGGGGAGTCCGGAGACCCAGTACTTC.

The table lists this clonotype with a few counts. The chain combines TRBV27 with TRBJ1-6, with D uncertain. The CDR3 is made up of 13 amino acids. Germline V lookup: CDR1 MNHEY, CDR2 SMNVEV (reference sequence). V gave up 5 bases and J gave up 15 bases, with 17 bases separating them. The CDR3 loop is CASSPTPPVVLHF. The CDR3, as DNA: TGTGCCAGCAGTCCCACGCCTCCAGTTGTCCTCCACTTT.

The rearrangement links TRBV28 to TRBJ2-7; the D call may be TRBD1 or TRBD2 (5 bases each). Germline CDR1 MDHEN, CDR2 SYDVKM. This CDR3 has 14 residues. The V end was cut by 4 bases, the J end by 6 bases, with 16 bases between. The CDR3 DNA reads as TGTGCCAGCAGTTCTGGGATGGGGGTCGGCGAGCAGTACTTC. As protein: CASSSGMGVGEQYF.

This clonotype was seen ten or more times. This chain connects TRBV3-1 to TRBJ1-1, with D possibly TRBD1 on 5 matching bases. Per the germline V gene, CDR1 is LGHDT and CDR2 is YNNKEL (reference sequence). The CDR3 runs 17 residues. V dropped 0 bases and J dropped 0 bases, with 14 bases sitting between them. Here the CDR3 reads CASSQDGRGFMNTEAFF. DNA for the CDR3: TGTGCCAGCAGCCAAGATGGTAGGGGTTTCATGAACACTGAAGCTTTCTTT. Combining the CDR3 with reference TRBV3-1 and TRBJ1-1 gives the whole variable domain DTAVSQTPKYLVTQMGNDKSIKCEQNLGHDTMYWYKQDSKKFLKIMFSYNNKELIINETVPNRFSPKSPDKAHLNLHINSLELGDSAVYFCASSQDGRGFMNTEAFFGQGTRLTVV.

This clonotype turned up a few times. The rearrangement uses TRBV27 and TRBJ2-7, with 9 bases lining up with TRBD1. Germline CDR1 and CDR2: MNHEY and SMNVEV (reference sequence). J was trimmed by 3 bases and V by 5 bases; bases with no gene match: 8. This CDR3 is 15 amino acids long. CDR3 DNA: TGTGCCAGCAGTGACCTCGGGACAGGGTACTACGAGCAGTACTTC. Its translation is CASSDLGTGYYEQYF.

Remarks on this clonotype: At one end the junction does not follow the germline gene, possibly because of a read error. The chain joins TRBV20-1 to TRBJ2-1, with 11 bases aligning to TRBD2. CDR1 DFQATT and CDR2 SNEGSKA come from the germline V gene (reference sequence). The CDR3 has 15 amino acids. The CDR3 region has the DNA TGCAGTGCTCCTAGCGGGGGGCACTCCCACAATGAGCAGTTCTTC. Protein: CSAPSGGHSHNEQFF.

This clonotype was recorded a few times. V and J are TRBV20-1 and TRBJ2-1; D is unresolved. CDR3 length: 12 amino acids. Looked up from germline, CDR1 is DFQATT and CDR2 is SNEGSKA (reference sequence). The V end lost 0 bases, the J end lost 6 bases, and 6 bases lay between the germline ends. The CDR3 spells CSARDLGNEQFF. The CDR3 DNA reads TGCAGTGCTAGAGATCTGGGCAATGAGCAGTTCTTC.

CDR3 coding DNA: TGTGCCAGCAGCCGAAGGACTGAAGCTTTCTTT. Translation gives CASSRRTEAFF. The rearrangement joins TRBV5-6 to TRBJ1-1, with D hard to call. CDR3 length: 11 amino acids. The germline CDR1 and CDR2 sequences are SGHDT and YYEEEE. V lost 4 bases to trimming and J lost 5 bases, with 6 bases between them.

In its sample, this clonotype was seen a few times. The chain joins TRBV2 to TRBJ2-2; 8 nucleotides agree with TRBD1. Germline V gene data show CDR1 as SNHLY and CDR2 as FYNNEI. The CDR3 sequence is 16 residues long. J gave up 0 bases and V 4 bases, and 4 bases lay outside the gene matches. The CDR3: CASSVQGAPNTGELFF. As DNA, the CDR3 is TGTGCCAGCAGTGTTCAGGGGGCTCCGAACACCGGGGAGCTGTTTTTT.

This clonotype showed up just a few times. The V and J genes are TRBV6-5 and TRBJ1-6, with D tentatively TRBD1 (6 bases). This CDR3 is built from 16 residues. The V gene lost 0 bases and the J gene lost 7 bases, with 13 bases spanning the gap. Germline CDR1 MNHEY, CDR2 SVGAGI. CDR3 residues: CASSYSSGGANSPLHF. As DNA, the CDR3 is TGTGCCAGCAGTTACTCATCGGGGGGCGCGAATTCACCCCTCCACTTT.

In this sample, this clonotype turned up a few times. The CDR3 coding sequence is TGTGCCAGCAGCTTCGGGACAGGGGCCAACGAGCAGTACTTC. It specifies CASSFGTGANEQYF. The chain has TRBV11-2 and TRBJ2-7; 10 positions match TRBD1. The CDR3 is 14 amino acids. V lost 3 bases to trimming and J lost 5 bases; unmatched junction nucleotides: 4. Germline V gene data show CDR1 as SGHAT and CDR2 as FQNNGV.

The rearrangement links TRBV12-3 or TRBV12-4 to TRBJ2-1; the match to TRBD1 covers 7 bases. The CDR3 has 17 residues. V shed 7 bases and J 0 bases; nucleotides not matched to a gene: 12. The CDR3 sequence is CASTPERDRSSYNEQFF. In nucleotides, the CDR3 is TGTGCCAGCACCCCCGAAAGGGACAGAAGCTCCTACAATGAGCAGTTCTTC.

This clonotype was seen a handful of times. The chain couples TRBV7-9 to TRBJ1-2; 8 bases match TRBD1. The CDR3 spans 16 residues. The junction had 8 bases not matched to a gene; V was cut back by 5 bases and J by 0 bases. Germline CDR1 and CDR2: SEHNR and FQNEAQ (reference sequence). The CDR3 loop is CASSTGQGSSNYGYTF. The CDR3 bases are TGTGCCAGCAGCACAGGACAGGGCAGTTCTAACTATGGCTACACCTTC. Together with reference TRBV7-9 and TRBJ1-2, the CDR3 gives the full variable domain: DTGVSQNPRHKITKRGQNVTFRCDPISEHNRLYWYRQTLGQGPEFLTYFQNEAQLEKSRLLSDRFSAERPKGSFSTLEIQRTEQGDSAMYLCASSTGQGSSNYGYTFGSGTRLTVV.

This clonotype was recorded a few times. The chain carries TRBV9 and TRBJ2-3; TRBD2 agrees at 8 bases. The ends lost 6 bases at V and 5 bases at J; junction bases unmatched: 23. Germline CDR1 reads SGDLS; CDR2 reads YYNGEE. The CDR3 is 19 amino acids. For the CDR3, the DNA is TGTGCCAGCACCAAACTCCAGGGGACGGGGGGGCGTTTGGAAGATACGCAGTATTTT. Translating gives CASTKLQGTGGRLEDTQYF.

This clonotype appeared a few times. J is TRBJ2-7 and V is TRBV10-3; 9 bases fit TRBD1. The J segment lost 6 bases and the V segment lost 0 bases, leaving 18 bases of the junction unmatched. CDR1 and CDR2 from the germline V gene are ENHRY and SYGVKD. The CDR3 has 19 amino acids. The CDR3 DNA reads TGTGCCATCAGTGAGTCGCCCCCTTACTGGACAGGGGTCGATGGCGAGCAGTACTTC. Translation: CAISESPPYWTGVDGEQYF.